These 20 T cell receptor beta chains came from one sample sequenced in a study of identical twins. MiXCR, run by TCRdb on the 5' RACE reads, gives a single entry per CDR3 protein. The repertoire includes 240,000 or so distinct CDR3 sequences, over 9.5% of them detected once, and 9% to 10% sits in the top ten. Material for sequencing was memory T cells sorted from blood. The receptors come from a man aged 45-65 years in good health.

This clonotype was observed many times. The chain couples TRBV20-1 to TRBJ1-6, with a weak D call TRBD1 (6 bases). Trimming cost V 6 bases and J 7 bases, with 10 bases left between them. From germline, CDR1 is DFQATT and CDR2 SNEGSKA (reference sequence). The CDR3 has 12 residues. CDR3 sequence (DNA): TGCAGTGCCGGACAGTCAAATTCACCCCTCCACTTT. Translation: CSAGQSNSPLHF.

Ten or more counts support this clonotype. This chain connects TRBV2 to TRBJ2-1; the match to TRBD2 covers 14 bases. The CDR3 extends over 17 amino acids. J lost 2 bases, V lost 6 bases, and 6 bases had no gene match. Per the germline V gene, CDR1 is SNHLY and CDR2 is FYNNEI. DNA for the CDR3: TGTGCCAGCAGCCGGACTAGCGGGAGGCCCCCCTACAATGAGCAGTTCTTC. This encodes CASSRTSGRPPYNEQFF.

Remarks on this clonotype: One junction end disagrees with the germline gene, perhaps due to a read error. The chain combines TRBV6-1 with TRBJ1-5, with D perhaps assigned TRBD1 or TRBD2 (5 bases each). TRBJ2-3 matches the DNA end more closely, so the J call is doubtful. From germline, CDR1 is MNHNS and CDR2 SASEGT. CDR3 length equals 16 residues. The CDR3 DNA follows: TGTGCGAGCAGAAAAGACCCCGGGGCCACCAATCAGCCCCAGTATTTT. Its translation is CASRKDPGATNQPQYF.

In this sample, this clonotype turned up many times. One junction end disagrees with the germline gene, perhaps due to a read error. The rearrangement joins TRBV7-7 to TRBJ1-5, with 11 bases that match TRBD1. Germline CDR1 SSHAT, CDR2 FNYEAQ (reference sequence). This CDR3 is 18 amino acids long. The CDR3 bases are TGTGCTAGCAGCTTAGAGGATCTAGGACAGGGGGCTGATCAGCCCCAGCATTTT. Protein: CASSLEDLGQGADQPQHF.

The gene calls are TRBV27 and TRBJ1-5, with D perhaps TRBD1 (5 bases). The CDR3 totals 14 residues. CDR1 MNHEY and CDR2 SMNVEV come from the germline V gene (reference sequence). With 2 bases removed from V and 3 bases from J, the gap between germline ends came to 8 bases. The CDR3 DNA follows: TGTGCCAGCAGTTTAAGACAGTACAATCAGCCCCAGCATTTT. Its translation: CASSLRQYNQPQHF.

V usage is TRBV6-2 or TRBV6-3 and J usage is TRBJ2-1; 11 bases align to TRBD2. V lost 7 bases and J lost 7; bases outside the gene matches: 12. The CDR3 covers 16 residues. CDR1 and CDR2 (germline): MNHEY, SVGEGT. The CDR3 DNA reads TGTGCCAGCACCCCAAGTAGCGGGAGGGCTTTGAATGAGCAGTTCTTC. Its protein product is CASTPSSGRALNEQFF.

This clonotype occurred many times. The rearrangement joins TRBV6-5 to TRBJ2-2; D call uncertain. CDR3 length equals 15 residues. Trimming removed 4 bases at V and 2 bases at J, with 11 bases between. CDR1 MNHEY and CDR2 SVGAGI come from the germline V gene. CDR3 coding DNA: TGTGCCAGCAGTTTAGACCGAGAAAACACCGGGGAGCTGTTTTTT. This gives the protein CASSLDRENTGELFF.

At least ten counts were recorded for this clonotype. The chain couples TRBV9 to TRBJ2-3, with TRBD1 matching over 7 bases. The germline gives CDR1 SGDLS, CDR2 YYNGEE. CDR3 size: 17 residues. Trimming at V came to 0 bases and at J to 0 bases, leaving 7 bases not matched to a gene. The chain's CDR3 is CASSVGTGTASTDTQYF. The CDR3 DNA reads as TGTGCCAGCAGCGTAGGTACCGGGACAGCTAGCACAGATACGCAGTATTTT.

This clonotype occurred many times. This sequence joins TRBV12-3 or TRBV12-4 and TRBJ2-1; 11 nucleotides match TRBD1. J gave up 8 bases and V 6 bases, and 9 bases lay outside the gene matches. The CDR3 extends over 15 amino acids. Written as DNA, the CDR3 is TGTGCCAGCAGATTCGAGGGACAGGGGGGCGATGAGCAGTTCTTC. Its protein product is CASRFEGQGGDEQFF.

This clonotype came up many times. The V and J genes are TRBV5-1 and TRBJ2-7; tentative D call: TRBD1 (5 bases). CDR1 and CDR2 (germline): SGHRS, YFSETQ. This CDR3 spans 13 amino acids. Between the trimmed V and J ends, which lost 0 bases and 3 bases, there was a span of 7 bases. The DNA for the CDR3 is TGCGCCAGCAGCTTGGAGGACAACTACGAGCAGTACTTC. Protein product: CASSLEDNYEQYF.

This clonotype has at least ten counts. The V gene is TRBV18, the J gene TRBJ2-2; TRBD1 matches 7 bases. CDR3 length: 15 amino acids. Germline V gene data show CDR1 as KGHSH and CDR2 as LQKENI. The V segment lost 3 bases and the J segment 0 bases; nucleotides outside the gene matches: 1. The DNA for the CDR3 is TGTGCCAGCTCACCGGGACAGACGAACACCGGGGAGCTGTTTTTT. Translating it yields CASSPGQTNTGELFF.

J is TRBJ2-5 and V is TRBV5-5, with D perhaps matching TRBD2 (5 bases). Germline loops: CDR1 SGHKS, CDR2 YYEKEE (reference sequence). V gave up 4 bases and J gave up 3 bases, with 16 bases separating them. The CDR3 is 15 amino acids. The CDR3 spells CASSRIFGSKETQYF. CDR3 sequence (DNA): TGTGCCAGCAGCCGTATTTTTGGGAGCAAAGAGACCCAGTACTTC.

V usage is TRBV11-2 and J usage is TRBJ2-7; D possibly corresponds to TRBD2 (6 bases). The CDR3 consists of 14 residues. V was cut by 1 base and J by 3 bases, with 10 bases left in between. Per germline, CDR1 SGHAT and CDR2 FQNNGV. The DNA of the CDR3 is TGTGCCAGCAGCTTAGTGAGCGGGCTCTACGAGCAGTACTTC. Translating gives CASSLVSGLYEQYF.

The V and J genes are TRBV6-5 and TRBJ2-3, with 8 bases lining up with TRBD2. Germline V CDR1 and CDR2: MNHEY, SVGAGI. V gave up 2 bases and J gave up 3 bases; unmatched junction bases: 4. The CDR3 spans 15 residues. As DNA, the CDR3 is TGTGCCAGCAGTTACCGCGGGGGGCGAACAGATACGCAGTATTTT. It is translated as CASSYRGGRTDTQYF.

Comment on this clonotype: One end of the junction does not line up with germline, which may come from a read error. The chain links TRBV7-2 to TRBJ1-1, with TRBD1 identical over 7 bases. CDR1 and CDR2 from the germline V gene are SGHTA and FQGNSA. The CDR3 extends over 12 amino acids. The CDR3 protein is CASSLAGQKAFF. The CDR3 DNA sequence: TGTGCCAGCAGTTTAGCGGGACAGAAAGCTTTCTTT. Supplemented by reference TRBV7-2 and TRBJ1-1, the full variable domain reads GAGVSQSPSNKVTEKGKDVELRCDPISGHTALYWYRQSLGQGLEFLIYFQGNSAPDKSGLPSDRFSAERTGGSVSTLTIQRTQQEDSAVYLCASSLAGQKAFFGQGTRLTVV.

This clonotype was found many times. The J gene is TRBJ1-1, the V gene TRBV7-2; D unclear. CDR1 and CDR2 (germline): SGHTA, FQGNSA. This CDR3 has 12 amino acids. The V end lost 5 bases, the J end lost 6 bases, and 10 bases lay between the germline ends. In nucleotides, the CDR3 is TGTGCCAGCAGCCAAGTTTTCCCTGAAGCTTTCTTT. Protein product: CASSQVFPEAFF.

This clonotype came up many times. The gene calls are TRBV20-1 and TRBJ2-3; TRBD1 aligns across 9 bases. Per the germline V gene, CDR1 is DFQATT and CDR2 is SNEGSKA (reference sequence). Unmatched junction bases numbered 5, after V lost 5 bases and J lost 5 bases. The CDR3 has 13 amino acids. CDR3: CSAPGQGRDTQYF. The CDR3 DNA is TGCAGTGCTCCGGGACAGGGTAGAGATACGCAGTATTTT.

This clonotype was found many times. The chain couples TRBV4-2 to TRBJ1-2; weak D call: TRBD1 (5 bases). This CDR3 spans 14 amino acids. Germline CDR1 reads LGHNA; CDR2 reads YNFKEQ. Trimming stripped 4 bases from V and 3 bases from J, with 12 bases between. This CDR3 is CASSPQGFYYGYTF. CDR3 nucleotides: TGTGCCAGCAGCCCCCAGGGTTTCTACTATGGCTACACCTTC.

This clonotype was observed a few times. CDR3 sequence reads: CASSHRDFSTDTQYF. CDR3 DNA: TGTGCCAGCAGTCACCGGGACTTTAGCACAGATACGCAGTATTTT. The chain uses TRBV12-3 or TRBV12-4 and TRBJ2-3, with D perhaps matching TRBD2 (6 bases). V was clipped by 5 bases and J by 0 bases, with 12 bases between them. This CDR3 region has 15 residues.

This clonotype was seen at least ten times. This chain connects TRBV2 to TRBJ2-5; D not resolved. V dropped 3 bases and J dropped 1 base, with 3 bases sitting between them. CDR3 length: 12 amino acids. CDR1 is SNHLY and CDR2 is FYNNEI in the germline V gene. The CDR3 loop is CASSDVQETQYF. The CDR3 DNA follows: TGTGCCAGCAGTGATGTCCAAGAGACCCAGTACTTC.